Detailed here is one TCR beta chain. The CDR3 covers 15 residues. From germline, CDR1 is SGHNT and CDR2 YENEEA. V was shortened by 1 base and J by 1 base, with 8 bases between the two germline ends. These data belong to a study of blood T cell repertoires in COVID-19. Method: immunoSEQ multiplex PCR; TCRdb's copy keeps in-frame clones and lacks some. The sample has around 100,000 clones, 85% to 90% seen once; the top ten hold 5%. Material for sequencing was peripheral blood. The receptor comes from a human donor in a cohort sampled during active COVID-19. The chain employs TRBV11-3 and TRBJ2-1; D might be TRBD2 (6 bases). CDR3 in DNA: TGTGCCAGCAGCTTAGGGGACTCTTCCTACAATGAGCAGTTCTTC. This translates into CASSLGDSSYNEQFF.